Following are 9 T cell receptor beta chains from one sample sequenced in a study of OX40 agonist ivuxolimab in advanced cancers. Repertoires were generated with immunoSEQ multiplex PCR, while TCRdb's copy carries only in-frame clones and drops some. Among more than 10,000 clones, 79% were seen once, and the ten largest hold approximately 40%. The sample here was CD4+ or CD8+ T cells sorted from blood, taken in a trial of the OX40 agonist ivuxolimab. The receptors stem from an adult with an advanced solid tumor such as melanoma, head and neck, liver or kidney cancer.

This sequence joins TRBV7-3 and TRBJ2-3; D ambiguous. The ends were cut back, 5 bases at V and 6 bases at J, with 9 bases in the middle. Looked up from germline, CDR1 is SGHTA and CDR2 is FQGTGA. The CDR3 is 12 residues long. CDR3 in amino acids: CASSPGSDTQYF. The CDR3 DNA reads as TGTGCCAGCAGCCCCGGATCCGATACGCAGTATTTT. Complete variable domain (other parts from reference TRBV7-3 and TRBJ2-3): GAGVSQTPSNKVTEKGKYVELRCDPISGHTALYWYRQSLGQGPEFLIYFQGTGAADDSGLPNDRFFAVRPEGSVSTLKIQRTERGDSAVYLCASSPGSDTQYFGPGTRLTVL.

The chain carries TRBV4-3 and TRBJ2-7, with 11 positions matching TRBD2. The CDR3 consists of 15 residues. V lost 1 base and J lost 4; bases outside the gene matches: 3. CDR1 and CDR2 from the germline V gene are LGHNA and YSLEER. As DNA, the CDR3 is TGCGCCAGCAGCCAAGCCGGGACTAGCGGTTACGAGCAGTACTTC. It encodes CASSQAGTSGYEQYF.

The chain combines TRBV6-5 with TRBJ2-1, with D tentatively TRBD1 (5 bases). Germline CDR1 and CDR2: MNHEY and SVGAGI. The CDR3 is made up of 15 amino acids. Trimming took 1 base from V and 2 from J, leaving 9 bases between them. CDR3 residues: CASSYLDSAYNEQFF. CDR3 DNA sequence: TGTGCCAGCAGTTACTTAGACAGCGCCTACAATGAGCAGTTCTTC.

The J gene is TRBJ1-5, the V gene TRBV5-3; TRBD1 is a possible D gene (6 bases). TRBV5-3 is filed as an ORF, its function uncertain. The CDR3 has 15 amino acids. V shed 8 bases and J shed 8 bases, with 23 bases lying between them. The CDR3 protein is CASSHDTGSPEPQHF. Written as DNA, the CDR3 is TGTGCCAGCAGCCACGATACAGGGAGTCCAGAGCCCCAGCATTTT.

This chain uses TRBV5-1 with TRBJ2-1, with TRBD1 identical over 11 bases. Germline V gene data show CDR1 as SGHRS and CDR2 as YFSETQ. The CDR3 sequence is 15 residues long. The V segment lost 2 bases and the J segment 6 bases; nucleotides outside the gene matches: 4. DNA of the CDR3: TGCGCCAGCAGCTTAGAAGGACAGGGGGCCAATGAGCAGTTCTTC. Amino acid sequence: CASSLEGQGANEQFF.

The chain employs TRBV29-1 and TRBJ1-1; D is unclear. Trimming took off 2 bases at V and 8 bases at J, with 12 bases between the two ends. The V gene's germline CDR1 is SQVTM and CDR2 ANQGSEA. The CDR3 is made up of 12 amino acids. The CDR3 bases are TGCAGCGTTGAAAATGGAGGAATCGAAGCTTTCTTT. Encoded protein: CSVENGGIEAFF.

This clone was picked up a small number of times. The CDR3 sequence is CASSMGTSIGHEQFF. CDR3 in DNA: TGTGCCAGTAGTATGGGGACTAGCATAGGCCATGAGCAGTTCTTC. The chain carries TRBV19 and TRBJ2-1, with 9 positions matching TRBD2. The CDR3 length is 15 residues. In germline, CDR1 is LNHDA, CDR2 SQIVND (reference sequence). Trimming cost V 3 bases and J 8 bases; bases outside gene matches: 8.

The CDR3 region is CASSPRSGESYEQYF. The CDR3 bases are TGTGCCAGCAGCCCTCGCTCTGGGGAGTCCTACGAGCAGTACTTC. The chain uses TRBV7-8 and TRBJ2-7; tentatively, D is TRBD2 (5 bases). V lost 5 bases and J 1 base, leaving 15 bases between the germline ends. Germline assignment: CDR1 SGHVS and CDR2 FQNEAQ. The CDR3 length is 15 residues.

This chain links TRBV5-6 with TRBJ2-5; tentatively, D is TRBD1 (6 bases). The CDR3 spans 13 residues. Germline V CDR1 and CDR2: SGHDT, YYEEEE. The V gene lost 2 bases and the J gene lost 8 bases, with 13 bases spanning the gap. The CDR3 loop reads CASSLRDTGTQYF. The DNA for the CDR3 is TGTGCCAGCAGCTTAAGGGACACCGGAACCCAGTACTTC.